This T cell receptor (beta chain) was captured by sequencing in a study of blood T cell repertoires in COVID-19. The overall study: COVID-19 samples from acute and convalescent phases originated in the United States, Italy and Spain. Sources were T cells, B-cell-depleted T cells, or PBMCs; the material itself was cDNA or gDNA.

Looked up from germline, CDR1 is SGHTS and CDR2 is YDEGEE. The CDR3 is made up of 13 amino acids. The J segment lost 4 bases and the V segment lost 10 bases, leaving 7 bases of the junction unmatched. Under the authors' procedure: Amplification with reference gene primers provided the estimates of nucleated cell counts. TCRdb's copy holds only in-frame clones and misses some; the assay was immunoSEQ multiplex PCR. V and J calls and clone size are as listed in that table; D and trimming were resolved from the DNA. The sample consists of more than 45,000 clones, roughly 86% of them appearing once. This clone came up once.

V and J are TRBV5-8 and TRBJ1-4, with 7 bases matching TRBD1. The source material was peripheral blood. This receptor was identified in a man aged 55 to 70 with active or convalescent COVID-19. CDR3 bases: TGTGCCGGTTGCCGGGACAGTAATGAAAAACTGTTTTTT. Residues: CAGCRDSNEKLFF.